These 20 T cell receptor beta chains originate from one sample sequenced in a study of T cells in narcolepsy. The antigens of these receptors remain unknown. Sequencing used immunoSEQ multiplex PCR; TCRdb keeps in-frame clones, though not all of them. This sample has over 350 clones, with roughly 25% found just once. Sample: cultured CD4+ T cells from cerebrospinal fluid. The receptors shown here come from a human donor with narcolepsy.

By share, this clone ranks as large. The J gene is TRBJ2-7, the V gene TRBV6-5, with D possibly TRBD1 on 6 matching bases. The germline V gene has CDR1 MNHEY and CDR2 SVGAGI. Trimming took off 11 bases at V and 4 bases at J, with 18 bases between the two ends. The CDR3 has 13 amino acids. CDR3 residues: CAVARGFDYEQYF. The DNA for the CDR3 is TGTGCCGTCGCGAGGGGGTTCGATTACGAGCAGTACTTC.

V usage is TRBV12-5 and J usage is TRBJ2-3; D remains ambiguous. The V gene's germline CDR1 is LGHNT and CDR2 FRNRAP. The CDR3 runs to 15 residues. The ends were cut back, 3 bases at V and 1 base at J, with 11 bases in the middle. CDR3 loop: CASGFSGGGTDTQYF. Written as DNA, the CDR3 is TGTGCTAGTGGTTTTTCAGGTGGAGGCACAGATACGCAGTATTTT.

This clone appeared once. The DNA of the CDR3 is TGTGCCAGCTCCCCGGGGGCGGGACAGCTTAACTATGGCTACACCTTC. Translated: CASSPGAGQLNYGYTF. The chain uses TRBV7-2 and TRBJ1-2; 7 nucleotides line up with TRBD1. CDR3 length: 16 residues. Per the germline V gene, CDR1 is SGHTA and CDR2 is FQGNSA. V was clipped by 8 bases and J by 1 base; unmatched bases: 13. The full variable domain, completed using reference TRBV7-2 and TRBJ1-2, is GAGVSQSPSNKVTEKGKDVELRCDPISGHTALYWYRQSLGQGLEFLIYFQGNSAPDKSGLPSDRFSAERTGGSVSTLTIQRTQQEDSAVYLCASSPGAGQLNYGYTFGSGTRLTVV.

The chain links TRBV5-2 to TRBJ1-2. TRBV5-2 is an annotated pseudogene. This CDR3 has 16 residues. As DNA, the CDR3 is TGCGCCAGCAGCCAAGATCTGGGAGAATCTAACTATGGCTACACCTTC. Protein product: CASSQDLGESNYGYTF.

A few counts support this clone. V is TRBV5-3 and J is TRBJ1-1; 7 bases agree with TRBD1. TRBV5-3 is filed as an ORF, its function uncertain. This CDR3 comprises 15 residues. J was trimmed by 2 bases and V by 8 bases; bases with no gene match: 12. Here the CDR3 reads CASSVTGDSNTEAFF. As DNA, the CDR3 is TGTGCCAGCAGCGTAACAGGGGATTCTAACACTGAAGCTTTCTTT.

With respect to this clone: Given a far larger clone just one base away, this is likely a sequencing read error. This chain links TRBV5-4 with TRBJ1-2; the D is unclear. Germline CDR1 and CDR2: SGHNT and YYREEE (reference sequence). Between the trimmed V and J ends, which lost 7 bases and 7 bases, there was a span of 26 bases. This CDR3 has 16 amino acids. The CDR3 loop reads CASCSDPDVRAAGYTF. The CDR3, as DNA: TGTGCCAGCTGCTCGGATCCGGACGTTAGGGCTGCTGGCTACACCTTC.

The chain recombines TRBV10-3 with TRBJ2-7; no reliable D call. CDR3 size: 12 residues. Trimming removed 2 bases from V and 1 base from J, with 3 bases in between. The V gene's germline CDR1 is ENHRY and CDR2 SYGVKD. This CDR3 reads CAISERSYEQYF. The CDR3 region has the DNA TGTGCCATCAGTGAGCGGTCCTACGAGCAGTACTTC.

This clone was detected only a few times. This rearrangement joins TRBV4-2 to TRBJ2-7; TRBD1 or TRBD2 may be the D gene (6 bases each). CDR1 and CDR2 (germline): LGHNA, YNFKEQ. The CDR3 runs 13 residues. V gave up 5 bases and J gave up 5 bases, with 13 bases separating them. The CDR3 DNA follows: TGTGCCAGCAGCTTATGGGGGGACAACGAGCAGTACTTC. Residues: CASSLWGDNEQYF.

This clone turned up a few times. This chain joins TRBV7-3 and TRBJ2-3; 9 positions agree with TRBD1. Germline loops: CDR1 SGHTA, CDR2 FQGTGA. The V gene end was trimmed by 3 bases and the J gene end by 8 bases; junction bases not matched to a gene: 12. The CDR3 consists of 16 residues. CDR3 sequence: CASSLGQLPGQGTQYF. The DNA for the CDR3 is TGTGCCAGCAGCTTGGGGCAACTCCCGGGACAGGGTACGCAGTATTTT. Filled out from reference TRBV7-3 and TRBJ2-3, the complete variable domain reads GAGVSQTPSNKVTEKGKYVELRCDPISGHTALYWYRQSLGQGPEFLIYFQGTGAADDSGLPNDRFFAVRPEGSVSTLKIQRTERGDSAVYLCASSLGQLPGQGTQYFGPGTRLTVL.

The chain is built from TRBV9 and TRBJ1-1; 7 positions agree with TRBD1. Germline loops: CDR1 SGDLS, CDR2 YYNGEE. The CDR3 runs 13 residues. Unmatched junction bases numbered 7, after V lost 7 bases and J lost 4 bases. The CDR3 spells CASRRGQVTEAFF. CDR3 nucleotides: TGTGCCAGCCGGAGGGGGCAGGTCACTGAAGCTTTCTTT. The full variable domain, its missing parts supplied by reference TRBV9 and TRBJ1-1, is DSGVTQTPKHLITATGQRVTLRCSPRSGDLSVYWYQQSLDQGLQFLIQYYNGEERAKGNILERFSAQQFPDLHSELNLSSLELGDSALYFCASRRGQVTEAFFGQGTRLTVV.

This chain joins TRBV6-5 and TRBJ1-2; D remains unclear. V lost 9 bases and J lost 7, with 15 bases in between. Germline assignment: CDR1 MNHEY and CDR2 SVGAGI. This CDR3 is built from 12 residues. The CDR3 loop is CASAQGSVGYTF. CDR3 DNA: TGTGCCAGTGCACAAGGTTCCGTTGGCTACACCTTC.

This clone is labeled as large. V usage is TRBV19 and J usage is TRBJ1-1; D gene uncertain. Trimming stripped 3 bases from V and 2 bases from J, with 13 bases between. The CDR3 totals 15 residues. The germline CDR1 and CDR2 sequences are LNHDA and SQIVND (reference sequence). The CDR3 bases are TGTGCCAGTAGTATGCCTACTCGAGGAAACACTGAAGCTTTCTTT. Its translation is CASSMPTRGNTEAFF. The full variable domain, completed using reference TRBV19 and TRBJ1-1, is DGGITQSPKYLFRKEGQNVTLSCEQNLNHDAMYWYRQDPGQGLRLIYYSQIVNDFQKGDIAEGYSVSREKKESFPLTVTSAQKNPTAFYLCASSMPTRGNTEAFFGQGTRLTVV.

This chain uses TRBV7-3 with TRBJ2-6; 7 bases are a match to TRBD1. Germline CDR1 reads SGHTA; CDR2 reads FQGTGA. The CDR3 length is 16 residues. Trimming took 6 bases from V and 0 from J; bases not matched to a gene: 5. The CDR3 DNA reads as TGTGCCAGCAGGTCGACAGGGTCCTCTGGGGCCAACGTCCTGACTTTC. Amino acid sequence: CASRSTGSSGANVLTF. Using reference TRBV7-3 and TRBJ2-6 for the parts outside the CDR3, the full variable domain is GAGVSQTPSNKVTEKGKYVELRCDPISGHTALYWYRQSLGQGPEFLIYFQGTGAADDSGLPNDRFFAVRPEGSVSTLKIQRTERGDSAVYLCASRSTGSSGANVLTFGAGSRLTVL.

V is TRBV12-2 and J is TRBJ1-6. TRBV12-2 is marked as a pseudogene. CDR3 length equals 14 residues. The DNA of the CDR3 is TGTGCCAGCAGTGCCAACGGGGGGGGTTCACCCCTCCACTTT. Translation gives CASSANGGGSPLHF.

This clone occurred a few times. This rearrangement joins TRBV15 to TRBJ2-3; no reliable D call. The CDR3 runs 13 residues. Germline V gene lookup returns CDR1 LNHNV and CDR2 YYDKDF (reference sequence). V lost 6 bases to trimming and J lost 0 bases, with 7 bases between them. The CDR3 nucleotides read TGTGCCACCAGAGAGTTTAGCACAGATACGCAGTATTTT. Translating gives CATREFSTDTQYF.

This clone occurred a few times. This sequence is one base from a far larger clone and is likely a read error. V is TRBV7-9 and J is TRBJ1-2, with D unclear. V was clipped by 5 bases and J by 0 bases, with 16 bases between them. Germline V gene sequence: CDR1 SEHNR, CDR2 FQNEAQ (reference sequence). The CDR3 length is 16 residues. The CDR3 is CASSQDLGESNYGYTF. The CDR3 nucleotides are TGTGCCAGCAGCCAAGATCTGGGAGAATCTAACTATGGCTACACCTTC.

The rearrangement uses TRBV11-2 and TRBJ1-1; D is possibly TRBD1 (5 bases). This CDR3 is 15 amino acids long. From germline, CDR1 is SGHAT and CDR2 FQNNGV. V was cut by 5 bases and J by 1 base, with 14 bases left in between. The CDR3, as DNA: TGTGCCAGCAGCCCCGGCAATACAGGGAACACTGAAGCTTTCTTT. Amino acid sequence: CASSPGNTGNTEAFF.

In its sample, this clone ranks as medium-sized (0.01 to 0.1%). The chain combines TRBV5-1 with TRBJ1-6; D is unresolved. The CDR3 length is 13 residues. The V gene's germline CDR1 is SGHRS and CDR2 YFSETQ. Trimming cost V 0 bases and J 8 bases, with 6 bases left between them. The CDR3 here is CASSLGVDSPLHF. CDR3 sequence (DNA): TGCGCCAGCAGCTTGGGGGTGGATTCACCCCTCCACTTT.

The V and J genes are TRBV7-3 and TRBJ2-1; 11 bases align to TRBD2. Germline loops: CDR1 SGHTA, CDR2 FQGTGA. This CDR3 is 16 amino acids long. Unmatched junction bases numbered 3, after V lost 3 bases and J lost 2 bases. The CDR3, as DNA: TGTGCCAGCAGCTTCCTAGCGGGGGGAACCTACAATGAGCAGTTCTTC. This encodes CASSFLAGGTYNEQFF.

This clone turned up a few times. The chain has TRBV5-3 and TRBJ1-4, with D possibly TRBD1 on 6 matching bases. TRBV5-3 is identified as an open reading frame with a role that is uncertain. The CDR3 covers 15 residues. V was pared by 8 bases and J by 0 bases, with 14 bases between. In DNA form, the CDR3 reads TGTGCCAGCAGGCTGCAGGGGACAACTAATGAAAAACTGTTTTTT. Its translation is CASRLQGTTNEKLFF.